Following are 27 T cell receptor beta chains from one sample sequenced in a study of low-dose radiotherapy and immunotherapy resistance in tumors. The time point: before trial treatment. Both TCRalpha and TCRbeta chains were reverse transcribed with V-gene-specific primers. Amplification of TCRs used a constant-region primer and V-primer adapter for roughly 21 PCR cycles. TCRdb used MiXCR to reprocess the reads, holding one entry per CDR3 protein. The table shows nearly 95,000 distinct CDR3 sequences, with more than 7.5% occurring only once. The sequencing used PBMCs, collected before treatment. Receptors were obtained from a male donor with prostate cancer.

Many counts were recorded for this clonotype. The V and J genes are TRBV20-1 and TRBJ2-3, with unresolved D. Germline V gene data show CDR1 as DFQATT and CDR2 as SNEGSKA (reference sequence). This CDR3 region has 13 residues. The germline V and J ends were trimmed by 3 bases and 3 bases, with 10 bases remaining between them. In DNA form, the CDR3 reads TGCAGTGCTAGTGAACTGGCGACAGATACGCAGTATTTT. This translates into CSASELATDTQYF.

This clonotype was picked up many times. The rearrangement joins TRBV10-3 to TRBJ1-6, with 8 bases lining up with TRBD1. Looked up from germline, CDR1 is ENHRY and CDR2 is SYGVKD. This CDR3 comprises 14 residues. After removal of 5 bases from V and 9 bases from J, the junction contained 6 bases not matched to a gene. The CDR3 loop is CAISPGQDSSPLHF. The CDR3 DNA reads as TGTGCCATCAGTCCGGGACAGGATTCTTCACCCCTCCACTTT.

This clonotype was counted many times. This sequence joins TRBV12-3 or TRBV12-4 and TRBJ1-5, with TRBD1 identical over 7 bases. This CDR3 has 18 amino acids. Trimming took 3 bases from V and 0 from J; bases not matched to a gene: 11. CDR3 loop: CASSLETGTDYSNQPQHF. The CDR3 bases are TGTGCCAGCAGTTTGGAAACGGGGACAGATTATAGCAATCAGCCCCAGCATTTT.

This clonotype was seen many times. The chain carries TRBV19 and TRBJ1-5; D call uncertain. Germline V lookup: CDR1 LNHDA, CDR2 SQIVND (reference sequence). The CDR3 has 15 residues. The V gene lost 3 bases and the J gene lost 0 bases, with 9 bases spanning the gap. The CDR3 reads CASSIIFDSNQPQHF. CDR3 nucleotide sequence: TGTGCCAGTAGTATTATCTTTGATAGCAATCAGCCCCAGCATTTT.

This clonotype has at least ten counts. The gene calls are TRBV12-3 or TRBV12-4 and TRBJ2-1; D not resolved. The germline V and J ends were trimmed by 9 bases and 0 bases, with 12 bases remaining between them. The CDR3 extends over 14 amino acids. Here the CDR3 reads CASKGLRSYNEQFF. DNA of the CDR3: TGTGCCAGTAAAGGCTTGCGCTCCTACAATGAGCAGTTCTTC.

The V gene is TRBV29-1, the J gene TRBJ1-1; 8 bases fit TRBD1. The CDR3 loop spans 11 amino acids. The trim removed 6 bases at V and 6 bases at J, leaving 3 bases unmatched. CDR1 and CDR2 (germline): SQVTM, ANQGSEA. As DNA, the CDR3 is TGCAGCGTGCAACAGGGGGCTGAAGCTTTCTTT. This encodes CSVQQGAEAFF. Looking up the rest from reference TRBV29-1 and TRBJ1-1 gives the full variable domain: SAVISQKPSRDICQRGTSLTIQCQVDSQVTMMFWYRQQPGQSLTLIATANQGSEATYESGFVIDKFPISRPNLTFSTLTVSNMSPEDSSIYLCSVQQGAEAFFGQGTRLTVV.

This clonotype occurred many times. This chain links TRBV6-5 with TRBJ2-2; either TRBD1 or TRBD2 may fit D (5 bases each). CDR1 and CDR2 from the germline V gene are MNHEY and SVGAGI. This CDR3 is 15 amino acids long. Trimming removed 6 bases at V and 4 bases at J, with 15 bases between. CDR3: CASSNRRGGTGELFF. The DNA for the CDR3 is TGTGCCAGCAGCAACCGGCGTGGGGGCACCGGGGAGCTGTTTTTT.

Ten or more counts support this clonotype. Compared with germline, one end of the junction differs, possibly owing to a read error. The chain carries TRBV6-2 or TRBV6-3 and TRBJ1-5, with 7 bases aligning to TRBD1. The CDR3 length is 16 residues. Germline V gene data show CDR1 as MNHEY and CDR2 as SVGEGT. The CDR3 DNA sequence: TGTGCCAGTAGTTCGAGGGGGCGGAATAGCAATCAGCCCCAGCATTTT. It encodes CASSSRGRNSNQPQHF.

This clonotype was found many times. V is TRBV29-1 and J is TRBJ1-4; no reliable D call. The V end lost 6 bases, the J end lost 4 bases, and 9 bases lay between the germline ends. Germline assignment: CDR1 SQVTM and CDR2 ANQGSEA. The CDR3 length is 12 residues. CDR3 protein: CSVGPNNEKLFF. CDR3 nucleotides: TGCAGCGTCGGACCGAATAATGAAAAACTGTTTTTT.

The table lists this clonotype with a few counts. This chain's CDR3 is CASSLVGQGPKRETQYF. Here the CDR3 DNA reads TGTGCCAGCAGTTTAGTGGGACAGGGTCCCAAGCGAGAGACCCAGTACTTC. V gene TRBV27 combines with J gene TRBJ2-5, with 9 bases lining up with TRBD1. V shed 2 bases and J 4 bases; nucleotides not matched to a gene: 11. The CDR3 totals 17 residues. Germline V gene lookup returns CDR1 MNHEY and CDR2 SMNVEV (reference sequence).

Note on this clonotype: A far more abundant clone sits one base away, making this likely a read error. V is TRBV5-3 and J is TRBJ2-5, with 10 bases fitting TRBD1. TRBV5-3 is treated as an ORF (open reading frame) with a function not yet certain. V lost 8 bases and J lost 5; bases outside the gene matches: 12. The CDR3 contains 15 residues. CDR3 loop: CASNSTLGQGETQYF. Here the CDR3 DNA reads TGTGCCAGCAACAGCACCTTGGGACAGGGGGAGACCCAGTACTTC.

This clonotype came up many times. The chain couples TRBV28 to TRBJ2-1; 8 nucleotides agree with TRBD2. This CDR3 comprises 17 residues. The germline V gene has CDR1 MDHEN and CDR2 SYDVKM. Trimming cost V 2 bases and J 2 bases; bases outside gene matches: 8. The CDR3 DNA follows: TGTGCCAGCAGTTTACTGTTGCGGGAGGAAGCCTACAATGAGCAGTTCTTC. Its protein product is CASSLLLREEAYNEQFF. Full variable domain (outside the CDR3, taken from reference TRBV28 and TRBJ2-1): DVKVTQSSRYLVKRTGEKVFLECVQDMDHENMFWYRQDPGLGLRLIYFSYDVKMKEKGDIPEGYSVSREKKERFSLILESASTNQTSMYLCASSLLLREEAYNEQFFGPGTRLTVL.

Many counts were recorded for this clonotype. V is TRBV11-2 and J is TRBJ2-5; D is possibly TRBD2 (5 bases). The germline V gene encodes CDR1 SGHAT and CDR2 FQNNGV. Trimming removed 0 bases at V and 5 bases at J, with 10 bases between. The CDR3 runs 14 residues. The CDR3 reads CASSLEARAETQYF. CDR3 DNA sequence: TGTGCCAGCAGCTTAGAAGCGAGGGCGGAGACCCAGTACTTC. Filled out from reference TRBV11-2 and TRBJ2-5, the complete variable domain reads EAGVAQSPRYKIIEKRQSVAFWCNPISGHATLYWYQQILGQGPKLLIQFQNNGVVDDSQLPKDRFSAERLKGVDSTLKIQPAKLEDSAVYLCASSLEARAETQYFGPGTRLLVL.

This clonotype has ten or more counts. This sequence joins TRBV3-1 and TRBJ2-6; 11 bases line up with TRBD1. V shed 4 bases and J 0 bases; nucleotides not matched to a gene: 8. The CDR3 runs 19 residues. The germline V gene encodes CDR1 LGHDT and CDR2 YNNKEL (reference sequence). The CDR3 nucleotides are TGTGCCAGCAGCCCGCGGACAGGGGGCCTAACCTCTGGGGCCAACGTCCTGACTTTC. Translation: CASSPRTGGLTSGANVLTF.

This clonotype was found many times. The rearrangement links TRBV4-3 to TRBJ1-3, with a weak D call TRBD1 (6 bases). The CDR3 covers 18 residues. V lost 0 bases and J 1 base, leaving 16 bases between the germline ends. Germline-derived CDR1 and CDR2 are LGHNA and YSLEER. This chain's CDR3 is CASSQDQTGSNSGNTIYF. The CDR3, as DNA: TGCGCCAGCAGCCAAGATCAGACAGGTAGCAATTCTGGAAACACCATATATTTT.

This clonotype appeared many times. The gene calls are TRBV4-1 and TRBJ2-3, with 10 positions matching TRBD2. Germline lookup yields CDR1 MGHRA and CDR2 YSYEKL. The length of the CDR3 is 18 residues. The V gene end was trimmed by 0 bases and the J gene end by 0 bases; junction bases not matched to a gene: 6. The CDR3 DNA is TGCGCCAGCAGCCAAGATAGGGCTAGCGGGAGTAGCACAGATACGCAGTATTTT. Its protein product is CASSQDRASGSSTDTQYF.

This clonotype has ten or more counts. This chain links TRBV2 with TRBJ2-2; TRBD1 is a possible D gene (6 bases). Germline V gene lookup returns CDR1 SNHLY and CDR2 FYNNEI. This CDR3 spans 14 amino acids. Trimming removed 9 bases at V and 0 bases at J, with 11 bases between. The CDR3 region is CASVDRTNTGELFF. Here the CDR3 DNA reads TGTGCCAGTGTGGACAGAACGAACACCGGGGAGCTGTTTTTT.

This clonotype was seen at least ten times. This chain uses TRBV12-3 or TRBV12-4 with TRBJ2-7, with 11 bases lining up with TRBD2. V was clipped by 4 bases and J by 3 bases; unmatched bases: 8. This CDR3 comprises 16 residues. This CDR3 is CASSSSTSGTHYEQYF. The CDR3 DNA reads as TGTGCCAGCAGTTCCTCGACTAGCGGGACACACTACGAGCAGTACTTC.

The table lists this clonotype with many counts. The rearrangement links TRBV25-1 to TRBJ2-3, with D possibly TRBD1 on 6 matching bases. This CDR3 is 15 amino acids long. Germline values: CDR1 MGHDK, CDR2 SYGVNS. V was trimmed by 6 bases and J by 2 bases, leaving 15 bases between them. The CDR3 is CASRGRGRTTDTQYF. For the CDR3, the DNA is TGTGCCAGCAGGGGCAGGGGAAGAACCACAGATACGCAGTATTTT.

This clonotype was picked up many times. The chain links TRBV6-6 to TRBJ2-5; unclear D gene. This CDR3 comprises 13 residues. V was shortened by 0 bases and J by 7 bases, with 9 bases between the two germline ends. Germline V lookup: CDR1 MNHNY, CDR2 SVGAGI (reference sequence). CDR3 coding DNA: TGTGCCAGCAGTTACTCGGTTTCGGGGACCCAGTACTTC. Translating it yields CASSYSVSGTQYF.

Ten or more counts support this clonotype. This chain links TRBV6-2 or TRBV6-3 with TRBJ2-1; D is unresolved. CDR3 length: 15 residues. The ends were cut back, 5 bases at V and 4 bases at J, with 15 bases in the middle. CDR1 and CDR2 from the germline V gene are MNHEY and SVGEGT. Written as DNA, the CDR3 is TGTGCCAGCAGTCCCCTTTCGGGCCCATACAATGAGCAGTTCTTC. Its protein is CASSPLSGPYNEQFF.

This clonotype was observed many times. The chain uses TRBV5-8 and TRBJ1-4; D may be TRBD1 (5 bases). The CDR3 runs to 16 residues. The V gene lost 3 bases and the J gene lost 5 bases, with 17 bases spanning the gap. The V gene's germline CDR1 is SGHTS and CDR2 YDEGEE. DNA for the CDR3: TGTGCCAGCAGCTCCTATACAGGCGGCCGAAATGAAAAACTGTTTTTT. Its translation: CASSSYTGGRNEKLFF. Supplemented by reference TRBV5-8 and TRBJ1-4, the full variable domain reads EAGVTQSPTHLIKTRGQQATLRCSPISGHTSVYWYQQALGLGLQFLLWYDEGEERNRGNFPPRFSGRQFPNYSSELNVNALELEDSALYLCASSSYTGGRNEKLFFGSGTQLSVL.

This clonotype has a count of ten or more. CDR3 bases: TGTGCCAGCAGCGTAGATATGGGCCCGAACACTGAAGCTTTCTTT. It encodes CASSVDMGPNTEAFF. The chain is built from TRBV9 and TRBJ1-1; D call uncertain. CDR1 is SGDLS, CDR2 YYNGEE, per germline. This CDR3 is built from 15 residues. Trimming shortened V by 0 bases and J by 1 base, and 10 bases separated the two germline ends.

This clonotype was counted ten times or more. The V and J genes are TRBV6-2 or TRBV6-3 and TRBJ1-5, with D maybe TRBD1 (6 bases). V was shortened by 6 bases and J by 4 bases, with 19 bases between the two germline ends. This CDR3 is built from 16 residues. Germline V gives CDR1 MNHEY, CDR2 SVGEGT. The CDR3 sequence: CASRTLVGTQNQPQHF. In nucleotides, the CDR3 is TGTGCCAGCAGGACGTTAGTTGGGACACAGAATCAGCCCCAGCATTTT.

This clonotype was counted ten times or more. This chain uses TRBV27 with TRBJ1-3; D remains unclear. The germline V gene has CDR1 MNHEY and CDR2 SMNVEV (reference sequence). The CDR3 is 18 amino acids. Trimming cost V 6 bases and J 0 bases, with 21 bases left between them. The CDR3 reads CASRSSATTTLSGNTIYF. For the CDR3, the DNA is TGTGCCAGCAGATCCTCCGCGACCACTACCCTCTCTGGAAACACCATATATTTT.

In this sample, this clonotype turned up many times. The J gene is TRBJ2-5, the V gene TRBV18; a possible D gene is TRBD1 (5 bases). This CDR3 spans 13 amino acids. Germline CDR1 and CDR2: KGHSH and LQKENI. The V end was cut by 2 bases, the J end by 5 bases, with 9 bases between. For the CDR3, the DNA is TGTGCCAGCTCACCAAGACAGAGGGAGACCCAGTACTTC. Its translation: CASSPRQRETQYF.

This clonotype was observed at least ten times. The V and J genes are TRBV29-1 and TRBJ2-5, with D perhaps matching TRBD2 (6 bases). The germline V gene encodes CDR1 SQVTM and CDR2 ANQGSEA. The CDR3 is made up of 14 amino acids. Deletions cut 6 bases from V and 5 bases from J, with 19 bases between. The chain's CDR3 is CSVLLPGVTETQYF. CDR3 DNA sequence: TGCAGCGTGCTATTGCCGGGAGTGACGGAGACCCAGTACTTC.